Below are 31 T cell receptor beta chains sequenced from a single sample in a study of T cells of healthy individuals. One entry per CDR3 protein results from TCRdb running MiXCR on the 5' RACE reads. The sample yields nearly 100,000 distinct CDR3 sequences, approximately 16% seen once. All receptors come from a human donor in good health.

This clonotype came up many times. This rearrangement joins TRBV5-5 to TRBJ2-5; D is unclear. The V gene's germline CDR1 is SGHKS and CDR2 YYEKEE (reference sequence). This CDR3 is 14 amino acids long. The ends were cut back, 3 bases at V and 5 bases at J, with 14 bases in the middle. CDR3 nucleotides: TGTGCCAGCAGCTCCTGGGATCCCGAGGAGACCCAGTACTTC. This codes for CASSSWDPEETQYF.

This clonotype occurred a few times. The CDR3 DNA reads TGTGCCAGCAGTCCGAATGCCAGACAGGCTCCCCCCCTCGAGCAGTACTTC. Its translation is CASSPNARQAPPLEQYF. The V gene is TRBV6-2 or TRBV6-3, the J gene TRBJ2-7; D might be TRBD1 (6 bases). V lost 5 bases to trimming and J lost 6 bases, with 26 bases between them. The length of the CDR3 is 17 residues. CDR1 is MNHEY and CDR2 is SVGEGT in the germline V gene.

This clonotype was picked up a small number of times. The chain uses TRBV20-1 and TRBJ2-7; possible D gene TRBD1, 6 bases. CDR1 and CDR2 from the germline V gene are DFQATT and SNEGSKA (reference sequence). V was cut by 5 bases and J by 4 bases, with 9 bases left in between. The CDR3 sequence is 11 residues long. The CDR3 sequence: CSAGGQYEQYF. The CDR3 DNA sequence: TGCAGTGCTGGAGGACAGTACGAGCAGTACTTC.

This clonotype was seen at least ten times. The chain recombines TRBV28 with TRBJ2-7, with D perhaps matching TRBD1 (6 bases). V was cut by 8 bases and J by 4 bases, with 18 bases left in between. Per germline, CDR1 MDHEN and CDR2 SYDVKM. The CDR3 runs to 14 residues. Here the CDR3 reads CASWGRGRRYEQYF. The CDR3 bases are TGTGCCAGCTGGGGGCGTGGTAGAAGATACGAGCAGTACTTC.

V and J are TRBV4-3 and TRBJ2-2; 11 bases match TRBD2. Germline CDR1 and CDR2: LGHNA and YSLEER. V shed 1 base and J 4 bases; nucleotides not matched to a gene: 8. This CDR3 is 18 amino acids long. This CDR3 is CASSQADSGRAGTGELFF. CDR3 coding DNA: TGCGCCAGCAGCCAAGCTGATAGCGGGAGGGCCGGCACCGGGGAGCTGTTTTTT.

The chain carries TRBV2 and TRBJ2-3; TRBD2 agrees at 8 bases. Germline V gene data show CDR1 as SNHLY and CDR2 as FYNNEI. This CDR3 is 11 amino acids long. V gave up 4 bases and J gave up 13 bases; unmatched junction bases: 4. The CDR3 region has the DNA TGTGCCAGCAGTGGAGGGACTAGGGAGTATTTT. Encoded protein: CASSGGTREYF.

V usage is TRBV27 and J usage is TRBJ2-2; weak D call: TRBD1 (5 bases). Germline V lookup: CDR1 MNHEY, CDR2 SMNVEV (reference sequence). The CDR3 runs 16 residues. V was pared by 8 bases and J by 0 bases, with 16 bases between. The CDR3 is CASAGEVGPNTGELFF. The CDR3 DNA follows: TGTGCCAGCGCCGGCGAGGTGGGGCCGAACACCGGGGAGCTGTTTTTT.

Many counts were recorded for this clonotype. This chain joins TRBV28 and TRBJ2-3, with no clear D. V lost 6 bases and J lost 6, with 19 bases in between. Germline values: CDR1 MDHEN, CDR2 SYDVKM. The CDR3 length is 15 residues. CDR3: CASRGNNVGIDTQYF. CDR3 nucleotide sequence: TGTGCCAGCAGAGGGAATAATGTAGGGATCGATACGCAGTATTTT.

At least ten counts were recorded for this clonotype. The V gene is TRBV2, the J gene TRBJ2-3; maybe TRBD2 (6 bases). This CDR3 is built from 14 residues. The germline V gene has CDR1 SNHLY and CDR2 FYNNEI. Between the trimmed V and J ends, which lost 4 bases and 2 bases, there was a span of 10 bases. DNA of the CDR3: TGTGCCAGCAGTGCCGGACTACTCACAGATACGCAGTATTTT. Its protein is CASSAGLLTDTQYF.

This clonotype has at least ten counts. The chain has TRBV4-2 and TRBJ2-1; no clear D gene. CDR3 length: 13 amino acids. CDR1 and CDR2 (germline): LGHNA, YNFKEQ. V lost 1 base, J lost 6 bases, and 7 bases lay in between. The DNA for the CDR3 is TGTGCCAGCAGCCAAGTCGAGGTCAATGAGCAGTTCTTC. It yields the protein CASSQVEVNEQFF.

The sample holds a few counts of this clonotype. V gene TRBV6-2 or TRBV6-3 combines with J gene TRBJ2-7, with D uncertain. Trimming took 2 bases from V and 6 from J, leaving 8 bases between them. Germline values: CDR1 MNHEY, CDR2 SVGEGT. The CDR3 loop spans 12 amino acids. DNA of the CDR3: TGTGCCAGCAGTTACAGAACCCCCGAGCAGTACTTC. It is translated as CASSYRTPEQYF.

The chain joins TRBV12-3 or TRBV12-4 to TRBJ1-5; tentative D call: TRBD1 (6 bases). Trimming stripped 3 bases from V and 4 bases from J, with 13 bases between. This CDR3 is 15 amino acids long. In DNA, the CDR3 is TGTGCCAGCAGTTTCACAGGGATGAGGAATCAGCCCCAGCATTTT. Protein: CASSFTGMRNQPQHF.

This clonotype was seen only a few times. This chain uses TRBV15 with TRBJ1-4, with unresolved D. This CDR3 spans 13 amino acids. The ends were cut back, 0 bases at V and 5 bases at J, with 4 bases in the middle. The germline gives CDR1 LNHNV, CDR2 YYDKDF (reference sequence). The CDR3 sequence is CATSRDGNEKLFF. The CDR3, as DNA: TGTGCCACCAGCAGAGACGGGAATGAAAAACTGTTTTTT. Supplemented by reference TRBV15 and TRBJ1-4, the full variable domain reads DAMVIQNPRYQVTQFGKPVTLSCSQTLNHNVMYWYQQKSSQAPKLLFHYYDKDFNNEADTPDNFQSRRPNTSFCFLDIRSPGLGDTAMYLCATSRDGNEKLFFGSGTQLSVL.

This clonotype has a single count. The CDR3 is CASSNSPGRGNQPQHF. The CDR3 bases are TGTGCCAGCAGCAACTCCCCCGGACGTGGCAATCAGCCCCAGCATTTT. The chain employs TRBV7-8 and TRBJ1-5; D ambiguous. The V and J ends lost 5 bases and 2 bases respectively, with 16 bases between them. The germline V gene has CDR1 SGHVS and CDR2 FQNEAQ. CDR3 length: 16 residues.

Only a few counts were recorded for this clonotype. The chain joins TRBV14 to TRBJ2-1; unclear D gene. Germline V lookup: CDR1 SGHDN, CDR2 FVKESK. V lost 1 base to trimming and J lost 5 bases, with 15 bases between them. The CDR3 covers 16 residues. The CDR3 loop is CASSQVSGVGNNEQFF. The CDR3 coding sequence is TGTGCCAGCAGCCAAGTTTCGGGCGTAGGAAACAATGAGCAGTTCTTC.

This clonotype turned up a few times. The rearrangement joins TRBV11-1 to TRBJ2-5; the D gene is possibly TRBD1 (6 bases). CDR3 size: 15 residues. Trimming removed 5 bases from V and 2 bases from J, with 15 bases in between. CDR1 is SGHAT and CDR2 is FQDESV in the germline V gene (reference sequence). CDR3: CASSRILTGQETQYF. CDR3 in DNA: TGTGCCAGCAGCCGAATACTCACAGGGCAAGAGACCCAGTACTTC.

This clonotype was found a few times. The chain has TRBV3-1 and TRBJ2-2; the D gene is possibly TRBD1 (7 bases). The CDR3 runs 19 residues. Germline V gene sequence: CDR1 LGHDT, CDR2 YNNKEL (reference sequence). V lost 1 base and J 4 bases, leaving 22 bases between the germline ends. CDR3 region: CASSQVRGRQGIGTGELFF. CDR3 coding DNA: TGTGCCAGCAGCCAAGTCCGGGGGAGACAGGGCATAGGCACCGGGGAGCTGTTTTTT.

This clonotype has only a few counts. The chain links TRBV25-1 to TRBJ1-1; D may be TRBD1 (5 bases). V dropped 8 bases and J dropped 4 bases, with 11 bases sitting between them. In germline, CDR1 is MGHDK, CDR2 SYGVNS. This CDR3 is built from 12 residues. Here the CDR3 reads CASGVRGTEAFF. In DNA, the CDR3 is TGTGCCAGCGGGGTGAGGGGCACTGAAGCTTTCTTT. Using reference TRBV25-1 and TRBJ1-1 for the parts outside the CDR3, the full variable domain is EADIYQTPRYLVIGTGKKITLECSQTMGHDKMYWYQQDPGMELHLIHYSYGVNSTEKGDLSSESTVSRIRTEHFPLTLESARPSHTSQYLCASGVRGTEAFFGQGTRLTVV.

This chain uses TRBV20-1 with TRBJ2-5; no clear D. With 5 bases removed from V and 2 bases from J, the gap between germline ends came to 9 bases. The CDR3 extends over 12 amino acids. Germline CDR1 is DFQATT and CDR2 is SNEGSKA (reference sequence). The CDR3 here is CSAQDGQETQYF. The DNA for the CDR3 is TGCAGTGCTCAGGACGGTCAAGAGACCCAGTACTTC.

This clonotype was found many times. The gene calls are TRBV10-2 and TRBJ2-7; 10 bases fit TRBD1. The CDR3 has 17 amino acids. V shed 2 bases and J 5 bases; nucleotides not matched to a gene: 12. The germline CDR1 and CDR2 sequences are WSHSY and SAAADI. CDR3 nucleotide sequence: TGCGCCAGCAGTGAGGCATTGCCGGGACAGGGGATCCACGAGCAGTACTTC. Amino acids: CASSEALPGQGIHEQYF.

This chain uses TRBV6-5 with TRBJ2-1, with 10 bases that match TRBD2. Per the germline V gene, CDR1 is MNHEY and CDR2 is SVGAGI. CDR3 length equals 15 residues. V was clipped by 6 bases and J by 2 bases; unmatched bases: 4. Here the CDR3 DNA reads TGTGCCAGCAGAAGTCTAGCGGGAGCCTACAATGAGCAGTTCTTC. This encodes CASRSLAGAYNEQFF.

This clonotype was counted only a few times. The CDR3 DNA reads as TGCGCCAGCCGGGAGACAGGGGGCGAAGAGACCCAGTACTTC. Protein sequence: CASRETGGEETQYF. This chain joins TRBV5-1 and TRBJ2-5; 10 bases line up with TRBD1. V dropped 7 bases and J dropped 3; count of bases not matched to a gene: 6. The CDR3 is 14 amino acids. From germline, CDR1 is SGHRS and CDR2 YFSETQ.

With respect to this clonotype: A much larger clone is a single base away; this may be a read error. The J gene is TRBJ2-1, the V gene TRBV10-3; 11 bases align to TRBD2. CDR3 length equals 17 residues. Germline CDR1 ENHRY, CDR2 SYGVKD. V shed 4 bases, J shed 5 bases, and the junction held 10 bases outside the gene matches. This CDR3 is CAISASLGLAAHNEQFF. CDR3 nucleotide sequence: TGTGCCATCAGTGCCTCCCTGGGACTAGCGGCTCACAATGAGCAGTTCTTC.

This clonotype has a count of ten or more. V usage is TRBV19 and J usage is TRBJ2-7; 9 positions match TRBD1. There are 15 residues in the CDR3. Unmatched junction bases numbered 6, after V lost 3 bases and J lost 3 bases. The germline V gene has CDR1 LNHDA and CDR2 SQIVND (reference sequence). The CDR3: CASSMGTGQIYEQYF. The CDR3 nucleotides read TGTGCCAGTAGTATGGGGACAGGGCAAATCTACGAGCAGTACTTC.

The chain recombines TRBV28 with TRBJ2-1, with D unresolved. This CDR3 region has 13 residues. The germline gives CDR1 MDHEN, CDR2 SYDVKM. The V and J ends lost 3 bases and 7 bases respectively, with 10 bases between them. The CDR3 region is CASSLIRANEQFF. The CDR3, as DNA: TGTGCCAGCAGTTTGATTCGGGCGAATGAGCAGTTCTTC.

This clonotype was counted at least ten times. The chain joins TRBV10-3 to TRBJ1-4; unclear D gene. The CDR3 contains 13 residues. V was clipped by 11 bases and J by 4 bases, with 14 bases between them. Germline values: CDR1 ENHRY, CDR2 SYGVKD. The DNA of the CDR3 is TGTGCCGTCGCCGGGTCCATTAATGAAAAACTGTTTTTT. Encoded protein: CAVAGSINEKLFF.

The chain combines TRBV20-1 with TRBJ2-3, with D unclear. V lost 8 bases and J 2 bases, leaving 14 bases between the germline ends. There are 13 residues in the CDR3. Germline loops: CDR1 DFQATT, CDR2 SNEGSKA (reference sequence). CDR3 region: CSKPARNTDTQYF. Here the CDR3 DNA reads TGCAGTAAACCCGCGAGAAACACAGATACGCAGTATTTT.

The CDR3 loop is CASSPLPSPRGRGELFF. The CDR3 DNA sequence: TGTGCCAGCAGTCCCCTCCCCTCGCCTAGGGGTCGTGGGGAGCTGTTTTTT. V and J are TRBV27 and TRBJ2-2; D is possibly TRBD1 (5 bases). The V end lost 5 bases, the J end lost 8 bases, and 24 bases lay between the germline ends. Germline V lookup: CDR1 MNHEY, CDR2 SMNVEV (reference sequence). The CDR3 consists of 17 residues.

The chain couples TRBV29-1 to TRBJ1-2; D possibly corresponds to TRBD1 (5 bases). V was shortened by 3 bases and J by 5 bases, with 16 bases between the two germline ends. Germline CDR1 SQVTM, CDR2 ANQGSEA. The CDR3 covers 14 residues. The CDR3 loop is CSVEGRGRGYGYTF. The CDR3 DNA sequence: TGCAGCGTTGAGGGTAGGGGCCGGGGGTATGGCTACACCTTC. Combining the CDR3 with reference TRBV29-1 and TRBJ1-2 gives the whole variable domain SAVISQKPSRDICQRGTSLTIQCQVDSQVTMMFWYRQQPGQSLTLIATANQGSEATYESGFVIDKFPISRPNLTFSTLTVSNMSPEDSSIYLCSVEGRGRGYGYTFGSGTRLTVV.

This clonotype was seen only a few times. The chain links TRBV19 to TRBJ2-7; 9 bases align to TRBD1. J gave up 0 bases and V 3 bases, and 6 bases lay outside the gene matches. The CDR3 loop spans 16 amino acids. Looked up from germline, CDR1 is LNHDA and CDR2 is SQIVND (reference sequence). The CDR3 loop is CASSILGTGSSYEQYF. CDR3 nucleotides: TGTGCCAGTAGTATCCTCGGGACAGGGAGCTCCTACGAGCAGTACTTC. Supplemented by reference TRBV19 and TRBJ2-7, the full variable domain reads DGGITQSPKYLFRKEGQNVTLSCEQNLNHDAMYWYRQDPGQGLRLIYYSQIVNDFQKGDIAEGYSVSREKKESFPLTVTSAQKNPTAFYLCASSILGTGSSYEQYFGPGTRLTVT.

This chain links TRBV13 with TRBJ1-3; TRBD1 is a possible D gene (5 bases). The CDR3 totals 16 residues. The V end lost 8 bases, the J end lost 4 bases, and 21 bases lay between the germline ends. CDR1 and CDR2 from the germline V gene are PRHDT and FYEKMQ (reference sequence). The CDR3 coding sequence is TGTGCCAGCGTTTCATTCGGGCAGGGCCTCGGAAACACCATATATTTT. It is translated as CASVSFGQGLGNTIYF. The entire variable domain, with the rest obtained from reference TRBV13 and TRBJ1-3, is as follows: AAGVIQSPRHLIKEKRETATLKCYPIPRHDTVYWYQQGPGQDPQFLISFYEKMQSDKGSIPDRFSAQQFSDYHSELNMSSLELGDSALYFCASVSFGQGLGNTIYFGEGSWLTVV.